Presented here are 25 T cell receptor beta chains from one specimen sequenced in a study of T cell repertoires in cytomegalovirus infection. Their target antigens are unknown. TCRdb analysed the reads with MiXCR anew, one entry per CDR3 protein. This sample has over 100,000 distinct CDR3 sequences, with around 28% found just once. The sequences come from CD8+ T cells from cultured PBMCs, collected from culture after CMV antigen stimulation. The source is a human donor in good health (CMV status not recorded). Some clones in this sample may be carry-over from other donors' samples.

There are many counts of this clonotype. The CDR3 loop reads CASSPSEDLEKLFF. As DNA, the CDR3 is TGTGCCAGCAGTCCGTCAGAGGATCTTGAAAAACTGTTTTTT. This sequence joins TRBV6-5 and TRBJ1-4; D is uncertain. Trimming stripped 5 bases from V and 7 bases from J, with 14 bases between. Germline assignment: CDR1 MNHEY and CDR2 SVGAGI. CDR3 size: 14 residues.

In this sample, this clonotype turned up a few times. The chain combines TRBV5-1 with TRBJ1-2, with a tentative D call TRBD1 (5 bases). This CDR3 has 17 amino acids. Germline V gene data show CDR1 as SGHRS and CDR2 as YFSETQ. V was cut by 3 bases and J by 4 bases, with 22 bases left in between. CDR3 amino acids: CASSSEGVSFQSYGYTF. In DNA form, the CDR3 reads TGCGCCAGCAGCTCCGAAGGGGTCTCCTTCCAATCCTATGGCTACACCTTC.

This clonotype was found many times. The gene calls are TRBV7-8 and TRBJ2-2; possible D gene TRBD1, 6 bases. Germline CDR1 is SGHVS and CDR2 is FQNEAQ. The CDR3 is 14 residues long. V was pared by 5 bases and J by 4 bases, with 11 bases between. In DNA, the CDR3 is TGTGCCAGCAGCCAGGACAGATCCACCGGGGAGCTGTTTTTT. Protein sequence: CASSQDRSTGELFF. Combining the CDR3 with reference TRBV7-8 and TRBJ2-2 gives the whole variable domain GAGVSQSPRYKVAKRGQDVALRCDPISGHVSLFWYQQALGQGPEFLTYFQNEAQLDKSGLPSDRFFAERPEGSVSTLKIQRTQQEDSAVYLCASSQDRSTGELFFGEGSRLTVL.

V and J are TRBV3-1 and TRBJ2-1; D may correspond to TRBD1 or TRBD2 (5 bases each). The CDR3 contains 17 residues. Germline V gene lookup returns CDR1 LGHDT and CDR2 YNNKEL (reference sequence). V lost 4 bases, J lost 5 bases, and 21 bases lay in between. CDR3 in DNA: TGTGCCAGCAGCCCGGGGCCCCCAGTAAGTAGCGACAATGAGCAGTTCTTC. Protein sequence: CASSPGPPVSSDNEQFF.

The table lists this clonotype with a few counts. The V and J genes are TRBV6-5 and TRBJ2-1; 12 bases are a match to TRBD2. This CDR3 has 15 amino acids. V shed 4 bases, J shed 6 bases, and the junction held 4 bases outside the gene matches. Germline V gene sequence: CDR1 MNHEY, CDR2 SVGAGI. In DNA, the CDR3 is TGTGCCAGCAGTTTGGGACTAGCGGGCGTCAATGAGCAGTTCTTC. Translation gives CASSLGLAGVNEQFF.

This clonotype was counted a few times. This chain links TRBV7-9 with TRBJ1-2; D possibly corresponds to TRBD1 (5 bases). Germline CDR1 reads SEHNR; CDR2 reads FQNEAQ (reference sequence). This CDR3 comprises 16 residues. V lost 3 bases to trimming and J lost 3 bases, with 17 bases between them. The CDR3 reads CASSFSGGGEDYGYTF. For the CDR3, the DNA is TGTGCCAGCAGCTTTTCTGGGGGGGGAGAGGACTATGGCTACACCTTC.

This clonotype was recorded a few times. CDR3 residues: CASSRPGRGQSGELFF. CDR3 DNA: TGTGCCAGCAGCCGACCAGGCAGGGGGCAATCCGGGGAGCTGTTTTTT. V usage is TRBV7-9 and J usage is TRBJ2-2; TRBD1 matches 8 bases. Trimming cost V 5 bases and J 6 bases; bases outside gene matches: 11. Looked up from germline, CDR1 is SEHNR and CDR2 is FQNEAQ (reference sequence). The CDR3 loop spans 16 amino acids.

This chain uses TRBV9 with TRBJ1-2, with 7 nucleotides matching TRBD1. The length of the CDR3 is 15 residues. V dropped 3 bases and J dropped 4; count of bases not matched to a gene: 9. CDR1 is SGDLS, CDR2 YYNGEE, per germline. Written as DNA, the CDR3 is TGTGCCAGCAGCGCGGCACAGGGGACCCCCTATGGCTACACCTTC. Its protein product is CASSAAQGTPYGYTF.

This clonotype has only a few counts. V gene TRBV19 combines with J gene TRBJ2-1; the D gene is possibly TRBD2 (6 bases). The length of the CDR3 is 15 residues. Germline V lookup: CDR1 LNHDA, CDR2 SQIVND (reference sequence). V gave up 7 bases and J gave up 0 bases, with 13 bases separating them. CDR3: CASTQGLNSYNEQFF. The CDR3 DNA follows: TGTGCCAGTACCCAGGGACTTAACTCCTACAATGAGCAGTTCTTC.

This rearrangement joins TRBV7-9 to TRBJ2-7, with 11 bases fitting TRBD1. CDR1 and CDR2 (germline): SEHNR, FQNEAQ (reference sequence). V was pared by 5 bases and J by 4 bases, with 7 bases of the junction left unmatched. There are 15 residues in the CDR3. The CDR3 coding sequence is TGTGCCAGCAGCCCGCCGGACAGGGGGCGTTACGAGCAGTACTTC. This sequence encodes CASSPPDRGRYEQYF.

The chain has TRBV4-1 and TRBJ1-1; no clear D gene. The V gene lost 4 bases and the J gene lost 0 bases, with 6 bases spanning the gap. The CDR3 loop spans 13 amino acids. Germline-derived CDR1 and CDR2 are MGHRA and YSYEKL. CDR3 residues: CASSPLLNTEAFF. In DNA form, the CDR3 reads TGCGCCAGCAGCCCCCTTCTGAACACTGAAGCTTTCTTT.

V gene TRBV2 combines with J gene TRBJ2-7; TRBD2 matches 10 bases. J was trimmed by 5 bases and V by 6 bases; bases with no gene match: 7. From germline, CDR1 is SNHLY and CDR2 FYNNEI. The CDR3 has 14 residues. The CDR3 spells CASRGLAFENEQYF. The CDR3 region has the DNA TGTGCCAGCAGGGGACTAGCGTTTGAGAACGAGCAGTACTTC.

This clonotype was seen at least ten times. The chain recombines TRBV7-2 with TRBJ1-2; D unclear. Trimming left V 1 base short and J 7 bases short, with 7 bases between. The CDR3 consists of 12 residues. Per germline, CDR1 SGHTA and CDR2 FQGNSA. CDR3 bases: TGTGCCAGCAGCTTAGTTCTCTCTGGCTACACCTTC. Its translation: CASSLVLSGYTF. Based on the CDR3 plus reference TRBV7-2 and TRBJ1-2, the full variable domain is GAGVSQSPSNKVTEKGKDVELRCDPISGHTALYWYRQSLGQGLEFLIYFQGNSAPDKSGLPSDRFSAERTGGSVSTLTIQRTQQEDSAVYLCASSLVLSGYTFGSGTRLTVV.

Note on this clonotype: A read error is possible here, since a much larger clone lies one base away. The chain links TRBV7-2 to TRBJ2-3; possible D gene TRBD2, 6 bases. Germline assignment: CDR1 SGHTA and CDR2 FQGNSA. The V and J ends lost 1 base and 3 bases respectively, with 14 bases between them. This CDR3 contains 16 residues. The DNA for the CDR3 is TGTGCCAGCAGCTTAGATAGGCGGGGCCTAACAGATACGCAGTATTTT. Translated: CASSLDRRGLTDTQYF. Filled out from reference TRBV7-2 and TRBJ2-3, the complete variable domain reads GAGVSQSPSNKVTEKGKDVELRCDPISGHTALYWYRQSLGQGLEFLIYFQGNSAPDKSGLPSDRFSAERTGGSVSTLTIQRTQQEDSAVYLCASSLDRRGLTDTQYFGPGTRLTVL.

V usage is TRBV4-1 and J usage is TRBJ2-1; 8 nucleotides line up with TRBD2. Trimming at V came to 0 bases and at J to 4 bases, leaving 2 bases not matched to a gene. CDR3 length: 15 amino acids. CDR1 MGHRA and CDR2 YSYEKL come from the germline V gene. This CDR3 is CASSQEPSGYNEQFF. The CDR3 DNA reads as TGCGCCAGCAGCCAAGAACCTAGCGGGTACAATGAGCAGTTCTTC.

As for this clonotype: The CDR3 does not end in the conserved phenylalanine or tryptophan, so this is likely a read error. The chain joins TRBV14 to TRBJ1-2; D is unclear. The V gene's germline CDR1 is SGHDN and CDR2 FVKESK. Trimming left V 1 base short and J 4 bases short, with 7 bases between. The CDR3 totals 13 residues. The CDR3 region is CASSQGESYGYTY. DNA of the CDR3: TGTGCCAGCAGCCAAGGTGAAAGCTATGGCTACACCTAC.

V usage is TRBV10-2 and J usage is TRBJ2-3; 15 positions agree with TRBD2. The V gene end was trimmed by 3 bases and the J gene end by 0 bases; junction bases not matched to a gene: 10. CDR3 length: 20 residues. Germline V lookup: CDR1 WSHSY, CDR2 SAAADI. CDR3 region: CASSDLFLGTSGGSTDTQYF. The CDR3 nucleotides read TGCGCCAGCAGTGATTTGTTCCTCGGGACTAGCGGGGGGAGCACAGATACGCAGTATTTT.

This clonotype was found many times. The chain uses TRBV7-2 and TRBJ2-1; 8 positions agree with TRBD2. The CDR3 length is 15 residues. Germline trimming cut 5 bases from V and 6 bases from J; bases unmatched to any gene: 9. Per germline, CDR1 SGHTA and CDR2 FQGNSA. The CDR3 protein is CASSPDLTSGNEQFF. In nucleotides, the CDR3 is TGTGCCAGCAGCCCCGATCTAACTAGCGGCAATGAGCAGTTCTTC.

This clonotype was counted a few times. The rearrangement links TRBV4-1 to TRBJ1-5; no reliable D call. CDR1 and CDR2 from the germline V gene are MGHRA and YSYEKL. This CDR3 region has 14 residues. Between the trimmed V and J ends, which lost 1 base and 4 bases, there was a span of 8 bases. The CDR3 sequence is CASSQGPGNQPQHF. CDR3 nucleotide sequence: TGCGCCAGCAGCCAAGGTCCGGGGAATCAGCCCCAGCATTTT.

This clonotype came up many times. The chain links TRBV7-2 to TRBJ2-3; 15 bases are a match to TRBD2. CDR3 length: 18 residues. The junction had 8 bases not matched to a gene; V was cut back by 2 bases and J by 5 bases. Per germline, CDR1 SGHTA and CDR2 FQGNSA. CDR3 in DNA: TGTGCCAGCAGCTTACAGGGACTAGCGGGGGGAAGGGGAGATACGCAGTATTTT. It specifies CASSLQGLAGGRGDTQYF.

CDR3 sequence: CASSSTGRTEAFF. The CDR3 DNA is TGTGCCAGCAGCAGTACAGGGAGGACTGAAGCTTTCTTT. The chain couples TRBV6-1 to TRBJ1-1, with D tentatively TRBD1 (6 bases). Germline V lookup: CDR1 MNHNS, CDR2 SASEGT. This CDR3 region has 13 residues. V lost 6 bases to trimming and J lost 5 bases, with 13 bases between them.

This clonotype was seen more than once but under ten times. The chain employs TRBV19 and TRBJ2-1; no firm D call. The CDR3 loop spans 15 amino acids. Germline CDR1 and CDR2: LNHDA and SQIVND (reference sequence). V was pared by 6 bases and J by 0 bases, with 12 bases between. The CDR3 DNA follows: TGTGCCAGTAGCCTGATGTTGGGCTCCTACAATGAGCAGTTCTTC. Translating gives CASSLMLGSYNEQFF.

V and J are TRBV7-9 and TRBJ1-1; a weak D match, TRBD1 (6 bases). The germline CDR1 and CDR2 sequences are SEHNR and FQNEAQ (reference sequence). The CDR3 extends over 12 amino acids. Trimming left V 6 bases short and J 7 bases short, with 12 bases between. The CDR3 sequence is CASRYSQGEAFF. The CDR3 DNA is TGTGCCAGCAGGTACTCACAGGGTGAAGCTTTCTTT. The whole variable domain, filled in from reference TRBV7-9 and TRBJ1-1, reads DTGVSQNPRHKITKRGQNVTFRCDPISEHNRLYWYRQTLGQGPEFLTYFQNEAQLEKSRLLSDRFSAERPKGSFSTLEIQRTEQGDSAMYLCASRYSQGEAFFGQGTRLTVV.

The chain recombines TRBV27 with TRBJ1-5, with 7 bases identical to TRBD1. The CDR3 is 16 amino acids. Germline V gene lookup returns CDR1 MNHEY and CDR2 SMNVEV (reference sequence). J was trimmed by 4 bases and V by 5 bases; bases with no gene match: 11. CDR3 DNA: TGTGCCAGCAGTCCTTCGGCCGGGGACAGAAATCAGCCCCAGCATTTT. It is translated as CASSPSAGDRNQPQHF.

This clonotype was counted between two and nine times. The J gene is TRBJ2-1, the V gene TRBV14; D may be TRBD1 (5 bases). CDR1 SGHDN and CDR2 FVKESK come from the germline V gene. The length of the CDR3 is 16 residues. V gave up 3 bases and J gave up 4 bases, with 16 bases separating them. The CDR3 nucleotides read TGTGCCAGCAGCCACCGAAAGGGCCAGGGTTACAATGAGCAGTTCTTC. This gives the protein CASSHRKGQGYNEQFF.